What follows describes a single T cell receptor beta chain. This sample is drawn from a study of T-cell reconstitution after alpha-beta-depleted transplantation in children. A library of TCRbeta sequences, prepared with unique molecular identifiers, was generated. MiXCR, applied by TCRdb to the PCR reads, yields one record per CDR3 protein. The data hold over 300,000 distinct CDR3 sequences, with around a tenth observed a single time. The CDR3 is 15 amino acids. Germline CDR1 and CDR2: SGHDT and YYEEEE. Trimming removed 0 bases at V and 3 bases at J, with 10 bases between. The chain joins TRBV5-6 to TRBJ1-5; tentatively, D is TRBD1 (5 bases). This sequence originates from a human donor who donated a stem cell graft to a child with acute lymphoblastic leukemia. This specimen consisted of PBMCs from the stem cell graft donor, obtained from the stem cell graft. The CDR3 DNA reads TGTGCCAGCAGCTTGGTCGGGACCGCCAATCAGCCCCAGCATTTT. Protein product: CASSLVGTANQPQHF.